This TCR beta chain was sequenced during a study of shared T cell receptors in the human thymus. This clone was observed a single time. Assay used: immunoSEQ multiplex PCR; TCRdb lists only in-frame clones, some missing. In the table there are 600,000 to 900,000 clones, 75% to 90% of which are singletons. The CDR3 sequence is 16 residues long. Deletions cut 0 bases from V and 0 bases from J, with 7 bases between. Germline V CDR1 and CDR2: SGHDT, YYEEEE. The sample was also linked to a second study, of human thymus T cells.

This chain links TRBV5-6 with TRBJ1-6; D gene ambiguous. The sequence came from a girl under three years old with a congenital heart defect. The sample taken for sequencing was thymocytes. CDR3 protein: CASSLASSSYNSPLHF. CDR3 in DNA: TGTGCCAGCAGCTTGGCGTCGAGCTCCTATAATTCACCCCTCCACTTT.